This entry is about one T cell receptor (beta chain). No antigen is known for it. This record comes from a study of T cells in Graves' hyperthyroidism and ophthalmopathy. Study-wide results and limits: Blood also showed most of the thyroid clonotypes that were expanded above 0.001.

The investigators amplified TCR beta CDR3 regions from RNA transcripts. The HTBI primer set drove a first-round RT-PCR of the TCR CDR3. TCRdb itself ran the multiplex PCR reads through MiXCR, one entry per CDR3 protein. This table holds 300,000 or so distinct CDR3 sequences, roughly 17% found once. The TCR comes from a man aged 25 to 40 with Graves' hyperthyroidism. The sample comprised blood.

The CDR3 protein is CASRIPQGSGELFF. CDR3 nucleotide sequence: TGTGCCAGCAGGATACCACAGGGTTCCGGGGAGCTGTTTTTT. The gene calls are TRBV12-3 or TRBV12-4 and TRBJ2-2; possible D gene TRBD1, 6 bases. Trimming removed 6 bases from V and 6 bases from J, with 14 bases in between. CDR3 length equals 14 residues.